The entry that follows covers one T cell receptor (beta chain) sequence. The same CDR3 also results from other DNA sequences found in this sample. The data were taken from a study of PD-1 blockade in mismatch repair-deficient tumors. Germline V gene data show CDR1 as SGHAT and CDR2 as FQNNGV. The CDR3 is 15 residues long. V was cut by 1 base and J by 0 bases, with 10 bases left in between. Measured with immunoSEQ multiplex PCR; TCRdb has only the in-frame clones, and not every one. In the table there are roughly 130,000 clones, 88% of which are singletons. The source was peripheral blood, collected roughly 70 weeks after starting pembrolizumab. The gene calls are TRBV11-2 and TRBJ2-7; possibly TRBD2 for D (6 bases). The TCR sequence derives from an adult with mismatch repair-deficient cancer. CDR3 loop: CASSLGLASSYEQYF. The CDR3 DNA reads as TGTGCCAGCAGCTTAGGGCTAGCGTCCTCCTACGAGCAGTACTTC. The variable domain in full, completed from reference TRBV11-2 and TRBJ2-7, reads EAGVAQSPRYKIIEKRQSVAFWCNPISGHATLYWYQQILGQGPKLLIQFQNNGVVDDSQLPKDRFSAERLKGVDSTLKIQPAKLEDSAVYLCASSLGLASSYEQYFGPGTRLTVT.